The clone carrying this T cell receptor beta chain was found many times. These data are taken from a study of CD4 and CD8 cells across lung adenocarcinoma regions. TCRdb reanalysed the PCR reads using MiXCR and keeps one entry per CDR3 protein. The top ten clones hold around 44% of a sample with fewer than 30,000 distinct CDR3 sequences, around 53% of them seen once. The receptor's source is a male donor with lung adenocarcinoma. The CD4 and CD8 labels of this study may be unreliable. Input material: CD8+ T cells from the center of a lung tumor.

CDR3 sequence: CASRLGLHQPQHF. The CDR3 coding sequence is TGTGCCAGCAGACTGGGGCTGCATCAGCCCCAGCATTTT. The chain couples TRBV6-5 to TRBJ1-5, with a tentative D call TRBD1 (5 bases). The CDR3 loop spans 13 amino acids. In germline, CDR1 is MNHEY, CDR2 SVGAGI. Deletions cut 6 bases from V and 5 bases from J, with 11 bases between.